Listed below are T cell receptor beta chains from one sample, sequenced in a study of T-cell memory formation after mild COVID-19. One entry per CDR3 protein, called by TCRdb with MiXCR from the 5' RACE reads. Found here are roughly 80,000 distinct CDR3 sequences, around 25% of them singletons; the top ten hold over 40%. The sample was PBMCs or a T cell subset sorted from them (not recorded which). These receptors were taken from a man between 18 and 35 years old who had mild COVID-19 (a few samples of this study predate the infection). Cell type and time point are not known. The CDR3 runs from the conserved cysteine through the conserved F or W. A D gene is named only where the DNA matches it firmly. Expanded clones get a size class; other rows say once, few or many, or leave the size out.

few	NA	TRBV7-9	TRBJ1-4	TGTGCCACCGGGACTCCGGGGGCTCATAATGAAAAACTGTTTTTT	CATGTPGAHNEKLFF
few	NA	TRBV12-3/TRBV12-4	TRBJ2-1	TGTGCCAGCACCAACAATGAGCAGTTCTTC	CASTNNEQFF
NA	NA	TRBV7-9	TRBJ1-1	TGTGCCAGCAGCTTAGAATCAGGGATGAACACTGAAGCTTTCTTT	CASSLESGMNTEAFF
few	TRBD1	TRBV10-3	TRBJ2-7	TGTGCCATCAGTGGGGACAGGTCCTACGAGCAGTACTTC	CAISGDRSYEQYF
few	NA	TRBV7-9	TRBJ1-1	TGTGCCAGCAGTTCCCCCCAGGACACTGAAGCTTTCTTT	CASSSPQDTEAFF
NA	TRBD2	TRBV2	TRBJ2-3	TGTGCCAGCAGTTCCGGGACTAGTAACCCAGATACGCAGTATTTT	CASSSGTSNPDTQYF
many	NA	TRBV23-1	TRBJ2-6	TGCGCCAGCAGAACGCTATCTGGGGCCAACGTCCTGACTTTC	CASRTLSGANVLTF
NA	TRBD2	TRBV10-2	TRBJ2-3	TGCGCCAGCAGCCGGACTAGCGGGCGCCGAACGGCGGACACAGATACGCAGTATTTT	CASSRTSGRRTADTDTQYF
NA	NA	TRBV6-2/TRBV6-3	TRBJ2-2	TGTGCCAGCAGTTACTCTTGGGCGGGGGCCAACACCGGGGAGCTGTTTTTT	CASSYSWAGANTGELFF
NA	NA	TRBV5-6	TRBJ2-7	TGTGCCAGCGCACTAGGGGGGAGCGAGCAGTACTTC	CASALGGSEQYF
NA	NA	TRBV27	TRBJ2-3	TGTGCCAGCAGCTCAAGGACCCACGATACGCAGTATTTT	CASSSRTHDTQYF
few	NA	TRBV3-1	TRBJ1-4	TGTGCCAGCAGTAACAACGACAGGCTTAATGAAAAACTGTTTTTT	CASSNNDRLNEKLFF
NA	NA	TRBV6-5	TRBJ1-5	TGTGCCAGCAGTTACACGAGGGTCAATCAGCCCCAGCATTTT	CASSYTRVNQPQHF
few	NA	TRBV21-1	TRBJ2-1	TGTGCCAGCAGCGCCAGTGGTAGGGACAAAAACAATGAGCAGTTCTTC	CASSASGRDKNNEQFF
NA	NA	TRBV7-6	TRBJ1-4	TGTGCCAGCAGCTTCGGGGAGGGTGCTACTAATGAAAAACTGTTTTTT	CASSFGEGATNEKLFF
few	TRBD2	TRBV6-5	TRBJ2-1	TGTGCCAGCAGCCAATTAGCGGGGGAGGTGGGTGAGCAGTTCTTC	CASSQLAGEVGEQFF
few	NA	TRBV4-1	TRBJ2-2	TGCGCCAGCAGCCAAGATCTGGACTACACCGGGGAGCTGTTTTTT	CASSQDLDYTGELFF
NA	NA	TRBV6-5	TRBJ1-5	TGTGCCAGCAGTTACGGGGCCACGCAGCCCCAGCATTTT	CASSYGATQPQHF
NA	NA	TRBV4-1	TRBJ2-1	TGCGCCAGCAGCCAAAGTGGCAGCTCCTACAATGAGCAGTTCTTC	CASSQSGSSYNEQFF
many	NA	TRBV12-3/TRBV12-4	TRBJ2-5	TGTGCCAGCAGTCCCCCGGGGTTACAAGAGACCCAGTACTTC	CASSPPGLQETQYF
NA	TRBD2	TRBV20-1	TRBJ2-1	TGCAGTGCTAGAGACAGGGAGCGGGGGGAGCAGTTCTTC	CSARDRERGEQFF
NA	NA	TRBV27	TRBJ2-6	TGTGCCAGCAGTTTCGGGAGCTCTGGGGCCAACGTCCTGACTTTC	CASSFGSSGANVLTF
few	NA	TRBV2	TRBJ2-3	TGTGCCAGCAGTGAAGTCAGCGATAGCACAGATACGCAGTATTTT	CASSEVSDSTDTQYF
NA	NA	TRBV15	TRBJ2-1	TGTGCCACGGGGGCGGGGACGTCCTCAAGTGGAGAGCAGTTCTTC	CATGAGTSSSGEQFF
NA	NA	TRBV29-1	TRBJ2-7	TGCAGTATTCTGACAGACAGCTCCTACGAGCAGTACTTC	CSILTDSSYEQYF
few	TRBD2	TRBV4-3	TRBJ2-4	TGCGCCAGCAGCCAAGATCGCGGTAGTGGACTAGTGGATGACATTCAGTACTTC	CASSQDRGSGLVDDIQYF
few	TRBD1	TRBV25-1	TRBJ2-2	TGTGCCAGCAGGGGCAGGGGGATCGGGGAGCTGTTTTTT	CASRGRGIGELFF
few	TRBD1	TRBV6-2/TRBV6-3	TRBJ1-5	TGTGCCAGCAGTGACAGGGGCAGCAATCAGCCCCAGCATTTT	CASSDRGSNQPQHF
few	TRBD2	TRBV4-1	TRBJ2-3	TGCGCCAGCAGCCAAGTTACTGGCGGGGGGGCGGCAGATACGCAGTATTTT	CASSQVTGGGAADTQYF
few	NA	TRBV11-2	TRBJ2-3	TGTGCCAGCAGCTTGGACAGCGTAACAGATACGCAGTATTTT	CASSLDSVTDTQYF
NA	NA	TRBV5-1	TRBJ2-3	TGCGCCAGCAGCCTTTCCCCGGGACTGGCAGATACGCAGTATTTT	CASSLSPGLADTQYF
few	NA	TRBV24-1	TRBJ2-5	TGTGCCACCAGTGGTTGGGACGGCAAAGTACAAGAGACCCAGTACTTC	CATSGWDGKVQETQYF
NA	NA	TRBV6-6	TRBJ2-1	TGTGCCAGCAGTTACTCGAGGGGGGGCTCCTACAATGAGCAGTTCTTC	CASSYSRGGSYNEQFF
few	NA	TRBV4-1	TRBJ2-5	TGCGCCAGCAGCCAGGTCCTATTGGGGGAGACCCAGTACTTC	CASSQVLLGETQYF
few	NA	TRBV6-2/TRBV6-3	TRBJ1-4	TGTGCCAGCAGTTACTCGATGGTCCAGGCTAATGAAAAACTGTTTTTT	CASSYSMVQANEKLFF
once	NA	TRBV5-1	TRBJ1-2	TGCGCCAGCAGCTTGTCCAGGGGCGATGGCTACACCTTC	CASSLSRGDGYTF
NA	NA	TRBV7-9	TRBJ1-2	TGTGCCAGCAGCTTACCGCGTTTCTATGGCTACACCTTC	CASSLPRFYGYTF
NA	TRBD1	TRBV4-3	TRBJ2-7	TGCGCCAGCAGCCTGGACAGGGCGAGGGGGGAGCAGTACTTC	CASSLDRARGEQYF
few	NA	TRBV3-1	TRBJ2-2	TGTGCCAGCAGCCAAGACGGTGCCGGGGAGCTGTTTTTT	CASSQDGAGELFF
NA	NA	TRBV20-1	TRBJ1-1	TGCAGTGCTAGATTGCCCCCCGTGGGTGATGGGACTGAAGCTTTCTTT	CSARLPPVGDGTEAFF
NA	NA	TRBV7-9	TRBJ2-5	TGTGCCAGCAGCTTAAAGGTGCAAGAGACCCAGTACTTC	CASSLKVQETQYF
NA	NA	TRBV19	TRBJ2-3	TGTGCCAGTTCCTACGGGAGTAATACGCAGTATTTT	CASSYGSNTQYF
NA	NA	TRBV12-3/TRBV12-4	TRBJ1-1	TGTGCCAGCAGTCCCGACAGTGAAGCTTTCTTT	CASSPDSEAFF
NA	NA	TRBV11-3	TRBJ2-1	TGTGCCAGCAGCGCGACCTACAATGAGCAGTTCTTC	CASSATYNEQFF
NA	TRBD2	TRBV29-1	TRBJ2-1	TGCAGCGTGAACGGGGGGGTCCCCTCCTACAATGAGCAGTTCTTC	CSVNGGVPSYNEQFF